This TCR beta chain was identified in a study of shared T cell receptors in the human thymus. TCRdb keeps only in-frame clones here, not all; method: immunoSEQ multiplex PCR. The table has under 450,000 clones, about 95% seen once. Germline V lookup: CDR1 MNHEY, CDR2 SMNVEV (reference sequence). The CDR3 is 16 residues long. V shed 2 bases and J 4 bases; nucleotides not matched to a gene: 9. The material sequenced was thymocytes. The sequence derives from a human donor. The chain combines TRBV27 with TRBJ2-7; 9 positions match TRBD1. CDR3 protein: CASSLGQGRTLYEQYF. The CDR3 bases are TGTGCCAGCAGTTTAGGACAGGGGCGCACCTTGTACGAGCAGTACTTC.